The sequence of this T cell receptor beta chain was determined in a study of blood T cell repertoires in COVID-19. The assay was immunoSEQ multiplex PCR, and TCRdb's table has in-frame clones only and misses some. The table includes roughly 150,000 clones, around 82% detected once. V trimming: 6 bases; J trimming: 5 bases; junction bases outside the gene matches: 13. CDR1 and CDR2 (germline): SGHTS, YDEGEE. This CDR3 is built from 15 residues. The chain combines TRBV5-8 with TRBJ2-7; 8 bases are shared with TRBD2. The source of this sequence is a woman over 75 with acute or convalescent COVID-19. Source material: peripheral blood. The CDR3 coding sequence is TGTGCCAGCACCCCGGACGGGGGGGGGCGGAACGAGCAGTACTTC. Translating gives CASTPDGGGRNEQYF.